This TCR beta chain was sequenced during a study of blood T cells in healthy people across ages. Notes on the study in general: Long-lived donors had more naive CD4+ cells and higher diversity than aged donors. Among T cells, TCR beta diversity per million cells dropped roughly linearly as age rose.

In regard to this clonotype: Its antigen remains unknown.

The germline V and J ends were trimmed by 6 bases and 6 bases, with 14 bases remaining between them. The CDR3 contains 13 residues. A second PCR, run for about 7 to 11 cycles, used a sample-barcoded 5' primer plus a J-beta primer mix. TCRdb fed the 5' RACE reads into MiXCR, producing one record per CDR3 protein. This table holds fewer than 800,000 distinct CDR3 sequences, about 25% found once. Another study also made use of these data, one on T cells of mothers and their children. That work states: Per mother, over 8 million TCR beta CDR3 reads were obtained; per child, about 3.3 million.

This receptor was obtained from a boy between 10 and 17 years old in good health. The chain is built from TRBV12-3 or TRBV12-4 and TRBJ1-2, with D tentatively TRBD1 (6 bases). Sequenced: blood. CDR3 nucleotides: TGTGCCAGCAGCCTCGACAGGATCGATGGCTACACCTTC. Translating it yields CASSLDRIDGYTF.